The TCR beta chain described here comes from a study of vaccination effects on CD4 cells after COVID-19. Trimming cost V 1 base and J 2 bases, with 6 bases left between them. Germline loops: CDR1 SGHKS, CDR2 YYEKEE (reference sequence). CDR3 length: 13 residues. Points on this clone: Its antigen is still unknown.

Generated by immunoSEQ multiplex PCR, the TCRdb table keeps only in-frame clones and is missing some. The sample has tens of thousands of clones; approximately 70% are singletons. Study findings and constraints: In vaccinees who were healthy, merely 1 out of 255 vaccine-induced clones cross-reacted with common cold coronaviruses.

Ahead of sequencing, the ViraFEST assay grew antigen-specific CD4+ T cells using viral peptide pools. Following 10 days of culture, CD4+ T cells were isolated. Wells containing two million PBMC each were cultured with approximately 9.7 IU/ml IL-2 and approximately 10 ug/ml peptides. In the cultures, half the medium was exchanged for IL-2 medium on days 3 and 7. This rearrangement joins TRBV5-5 to TRBJ2-5; no clear D gene. This TCR was sampled from a human donor who received a COVID-19 vaccine. The specimen was CD4+ T cells from PBMCs cultured with HCoV-229E spike peptides, collected before COVID-19 vaccination. The CDR3 region is CASSLHPQETQYF. DNA for the CDR3: TGTGCCAGCAGCTTGCACCCACAAGAGACCCAGTACTTC.